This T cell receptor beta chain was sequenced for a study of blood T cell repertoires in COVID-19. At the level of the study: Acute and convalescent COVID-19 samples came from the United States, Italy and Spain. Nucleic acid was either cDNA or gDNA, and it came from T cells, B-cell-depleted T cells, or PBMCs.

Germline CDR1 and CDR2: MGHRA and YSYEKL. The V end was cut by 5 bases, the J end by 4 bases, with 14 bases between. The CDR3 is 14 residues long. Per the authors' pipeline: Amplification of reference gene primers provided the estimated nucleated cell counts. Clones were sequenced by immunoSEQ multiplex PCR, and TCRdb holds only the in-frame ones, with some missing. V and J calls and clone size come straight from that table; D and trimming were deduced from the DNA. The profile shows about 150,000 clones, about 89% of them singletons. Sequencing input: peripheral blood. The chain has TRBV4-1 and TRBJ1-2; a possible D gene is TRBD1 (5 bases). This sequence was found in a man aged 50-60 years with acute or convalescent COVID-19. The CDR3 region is CASSSPGGSYGYTF. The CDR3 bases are TGCGCCAGCAGCTCTCCCGGGGGTTCCTATGGCTACACCTTC.